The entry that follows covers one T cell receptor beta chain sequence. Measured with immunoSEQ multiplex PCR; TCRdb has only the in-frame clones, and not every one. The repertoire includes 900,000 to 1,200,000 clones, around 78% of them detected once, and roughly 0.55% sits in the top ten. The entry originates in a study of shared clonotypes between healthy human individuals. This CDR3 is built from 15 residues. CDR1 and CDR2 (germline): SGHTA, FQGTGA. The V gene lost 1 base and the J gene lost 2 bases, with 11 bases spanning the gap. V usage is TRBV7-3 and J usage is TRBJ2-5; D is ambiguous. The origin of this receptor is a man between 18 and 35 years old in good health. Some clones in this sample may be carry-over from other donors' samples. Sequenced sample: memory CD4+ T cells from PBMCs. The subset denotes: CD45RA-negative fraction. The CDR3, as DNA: TGTGCCAGCAGCTTAAGATTCGGCGGACAAGAGACCCAGTACTTC. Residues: CASSLRFGGQETQYF.